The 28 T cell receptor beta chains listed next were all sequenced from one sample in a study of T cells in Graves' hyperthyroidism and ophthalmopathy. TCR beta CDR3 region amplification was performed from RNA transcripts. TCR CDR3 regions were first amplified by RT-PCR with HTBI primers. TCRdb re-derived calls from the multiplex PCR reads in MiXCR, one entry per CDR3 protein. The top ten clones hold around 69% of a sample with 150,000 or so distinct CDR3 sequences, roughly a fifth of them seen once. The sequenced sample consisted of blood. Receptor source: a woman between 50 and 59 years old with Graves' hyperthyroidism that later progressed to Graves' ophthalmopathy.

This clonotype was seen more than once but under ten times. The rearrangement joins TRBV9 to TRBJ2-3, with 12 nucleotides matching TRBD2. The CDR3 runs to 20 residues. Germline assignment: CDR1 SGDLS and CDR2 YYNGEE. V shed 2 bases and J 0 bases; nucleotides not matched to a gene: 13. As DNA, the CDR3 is TGTGCCAGCAGCGTTGACGGGACTAGCGGGTCGCACGCTAGCACAGATACGCAGTATTTT. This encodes CASSVDGTSGSHASTDTQYF.

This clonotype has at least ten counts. The CDR3 DNA is TGTGCCAGCAGCTCTCGGACAGGGTCTAGATCCACAGATACGCAGTATTTT. Amino acid sequence: CASSSRTGSRSTDTQYF. The chain combines TRBV7-9 with TRBJ2-3; 8 bases map to TRBD1. V lost 4 bases and J lost 2; bases outside the gene matches: 11. The CDR3 sequence is 17 residues long. Germline CDR1 is SEHNR and CDR2 is FQNEAQ (reference sequence).

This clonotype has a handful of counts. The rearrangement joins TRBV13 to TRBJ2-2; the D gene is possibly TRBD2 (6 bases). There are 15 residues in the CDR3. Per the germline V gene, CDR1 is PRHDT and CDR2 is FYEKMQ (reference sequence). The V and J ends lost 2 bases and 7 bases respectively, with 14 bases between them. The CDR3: CASSLPTGRVGELFF. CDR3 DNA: TGTGCCAGCAGCTTACCCACCGGGAGAGTCGGGGAGCTGTTTTTT.

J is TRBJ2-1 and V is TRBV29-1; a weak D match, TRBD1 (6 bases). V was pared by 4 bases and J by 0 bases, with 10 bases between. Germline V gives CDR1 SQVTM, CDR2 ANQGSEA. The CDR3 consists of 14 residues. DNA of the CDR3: TGCAGCGTTGTGCAGGGGAGCTCCTACAATGAGCAGTTCTTC. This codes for CSVVQGSSYNEQFF.

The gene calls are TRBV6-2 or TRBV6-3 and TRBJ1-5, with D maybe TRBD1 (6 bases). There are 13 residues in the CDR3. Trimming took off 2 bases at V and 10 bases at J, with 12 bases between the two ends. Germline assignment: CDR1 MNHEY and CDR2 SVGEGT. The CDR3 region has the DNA TGTGCCAGCAGTTACGGGGGCAGGGGACCCCAGCATTTT. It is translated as CASSYGGRGPQHF.

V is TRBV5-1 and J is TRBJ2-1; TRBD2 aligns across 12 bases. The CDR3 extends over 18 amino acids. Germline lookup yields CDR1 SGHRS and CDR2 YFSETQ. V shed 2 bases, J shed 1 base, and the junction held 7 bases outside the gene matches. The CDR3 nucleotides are TGCGCCAGCAGCTTCCGGACTAGCGGGGCCCTTTCCTACAATGAGCAGTTCTTC. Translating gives CASSFRTSGALSYNEQFF. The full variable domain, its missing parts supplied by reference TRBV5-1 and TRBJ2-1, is KAGVTQTPRYLIKTRGQQVTLSCSPISGHRSVSWYQQTPGQGLQFLFEYFSETQRNKGNFPGRFSGRQFSNSRSEMNVSTLELGDSALYLCASSFRTSGALSYNEQFFGPGTRLTVL.

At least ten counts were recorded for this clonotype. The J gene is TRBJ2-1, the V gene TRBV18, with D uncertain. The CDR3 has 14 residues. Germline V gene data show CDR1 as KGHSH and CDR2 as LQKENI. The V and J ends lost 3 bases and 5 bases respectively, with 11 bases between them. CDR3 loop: CASSPVAGNNEQFF. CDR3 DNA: TGTGCCAGCTCACCTGTTGCAGGCAACAATGAGCAGTTCTTC.

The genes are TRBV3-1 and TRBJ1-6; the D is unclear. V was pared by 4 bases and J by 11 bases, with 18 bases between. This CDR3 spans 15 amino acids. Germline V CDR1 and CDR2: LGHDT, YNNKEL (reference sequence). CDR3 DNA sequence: TGTGCCAGCAGCCCAAAAGGTGGAGGGAGACCACCCCTCCACTTT. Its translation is CASSPKGGGRPPLHF.

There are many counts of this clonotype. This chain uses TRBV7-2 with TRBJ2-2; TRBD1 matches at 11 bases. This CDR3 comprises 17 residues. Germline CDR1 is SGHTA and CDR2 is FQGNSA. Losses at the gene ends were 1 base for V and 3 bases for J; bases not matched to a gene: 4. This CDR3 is CASSLGTGGAYTGELFF. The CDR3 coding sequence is TGTGCCAGCAGCTTAGGGACAGGGGGCGCGTACACCGGGGAGCTGTTTTTT. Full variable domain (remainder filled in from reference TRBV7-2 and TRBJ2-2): GAGVSQSPSNKVTEKGKDVELRCDPISGHTALYWYRQSLGQGLEFLIYFQGNSAPDKSGLPSDRFSAERTGGSVSTLTIQRTQQEDSAVYLCASSLGTGGAYTGELFFGEGSRLTVL.

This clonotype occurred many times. The CDR3 sequence: CASSESYEQYF. CDR3 sequence (DNA): TGTGCCAGCAGTGAATCCTACGAGCAGTACTTC. The chain joins TRBV6-1 to TRBJ2-7, with D unclear. V gave up 2 bases and J gave up 1 base, with 0 bases separating them. The germline CDR1 and CDR2 sequences are MNHNS and SASEGT. The CDR3 is 11 amino acids.

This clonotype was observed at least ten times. CDR3 region: CASSFVADQETQYF. For the CDR3, the DNA is TGCGCCAGCAGCTTTGTCGCGGACCAAGAGACCCAGTACTTC. The chain is built from TRBV5-1 and TRBJ2-5; D unresolved. Germline-derived CDR1 and CDR2 are SGHRS and YFSETQ. Trimming pared 2 bases from V and 0 bases from J, leaving 8 bases between. The CDR3 loop spans 14 amino acids.

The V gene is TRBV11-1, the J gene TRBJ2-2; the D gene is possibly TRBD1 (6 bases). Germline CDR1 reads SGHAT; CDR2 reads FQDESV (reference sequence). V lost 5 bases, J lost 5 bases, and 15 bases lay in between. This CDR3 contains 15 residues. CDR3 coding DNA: TGTGCCAGCAGCCTAATAAAAACAGGGACCGGGGAGCTGTTTTTT. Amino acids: CASSLIKTGTGELFF.

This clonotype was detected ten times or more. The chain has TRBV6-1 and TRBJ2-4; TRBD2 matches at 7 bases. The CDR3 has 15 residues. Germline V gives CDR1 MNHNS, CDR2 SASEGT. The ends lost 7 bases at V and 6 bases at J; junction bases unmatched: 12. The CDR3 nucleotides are TGTGCCAGCACACCTCCCGGGGGGACCCGAAACATTCAGTACTTC. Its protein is CASTPPGGTRNIQYF.

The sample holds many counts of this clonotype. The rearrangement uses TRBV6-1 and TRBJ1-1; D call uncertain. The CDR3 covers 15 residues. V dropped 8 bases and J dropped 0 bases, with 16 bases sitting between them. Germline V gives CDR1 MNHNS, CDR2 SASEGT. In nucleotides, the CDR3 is TGTGCCAGCCTTCGTCTTGAGTTCATGAACACTGAAGCTTTCTTT. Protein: CASLRLEFMNTEAFF.

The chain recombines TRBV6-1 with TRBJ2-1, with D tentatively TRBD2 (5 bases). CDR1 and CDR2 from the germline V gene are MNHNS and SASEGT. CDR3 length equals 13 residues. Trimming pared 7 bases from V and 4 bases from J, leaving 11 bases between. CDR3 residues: CASMELVYNEQFF. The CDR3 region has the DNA TGTGCCAGCATGGAACTAGTTTACAATGAGCAGTTCTTC.

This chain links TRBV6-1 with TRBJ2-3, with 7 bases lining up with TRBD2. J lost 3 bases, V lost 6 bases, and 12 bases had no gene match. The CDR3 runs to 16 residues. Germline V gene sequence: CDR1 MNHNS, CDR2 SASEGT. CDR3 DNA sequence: TGTGCCAGCAGCGTAGATCCGGGGGGAGGGACAGATACGCAGTATTTT. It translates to CASSVDPGGGTDTQYF.

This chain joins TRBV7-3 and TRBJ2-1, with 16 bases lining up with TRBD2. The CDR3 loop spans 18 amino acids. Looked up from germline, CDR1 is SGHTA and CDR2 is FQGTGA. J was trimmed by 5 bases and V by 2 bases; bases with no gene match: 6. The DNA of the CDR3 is TGTGCCAGCAGCTTAGAGGGGACTAGCGGGAGGGCCAACAATGAGCAGTTCTTC. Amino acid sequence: CASSLEGTSGRANNEQFF. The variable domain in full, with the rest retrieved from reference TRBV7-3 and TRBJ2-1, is GAGVSQTPSNKVTEKGKYVELRCDPISGHTALYWYRQSLGQGPEFLIYFQGTGAADDSGLPNDRFFAVRPEGSVSTLKIQRTERGDSAVYLCASSLEGTSGRANNEQFFGPGTRLTVL.

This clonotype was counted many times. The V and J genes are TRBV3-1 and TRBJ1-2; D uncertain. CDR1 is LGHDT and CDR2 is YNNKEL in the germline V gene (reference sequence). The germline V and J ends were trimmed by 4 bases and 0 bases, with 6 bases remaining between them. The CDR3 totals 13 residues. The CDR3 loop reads CASSRRSNYGYTF. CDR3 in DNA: TGTGCCAGCAGCCGAAGGTCTAACTATGGCTACACCTTC.

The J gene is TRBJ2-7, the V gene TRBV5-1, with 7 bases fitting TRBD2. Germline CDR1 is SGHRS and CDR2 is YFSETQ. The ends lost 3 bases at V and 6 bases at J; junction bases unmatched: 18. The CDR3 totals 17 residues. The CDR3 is CASSSSGNTGELSEQYF. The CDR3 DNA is TGCGCCAGCAGCTCCAGCGGGAACACCGGGGAGCTGAGCGAGCAGTACTTC.

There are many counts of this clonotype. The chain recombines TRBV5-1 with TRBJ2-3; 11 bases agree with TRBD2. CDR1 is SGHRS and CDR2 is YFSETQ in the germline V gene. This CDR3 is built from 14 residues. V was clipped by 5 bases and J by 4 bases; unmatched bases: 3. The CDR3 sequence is CASRTSGSSDTQYF. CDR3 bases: TGCGCCAGCAGAACTAGCGGGAGTTCAGATACGCAGTATTTT.

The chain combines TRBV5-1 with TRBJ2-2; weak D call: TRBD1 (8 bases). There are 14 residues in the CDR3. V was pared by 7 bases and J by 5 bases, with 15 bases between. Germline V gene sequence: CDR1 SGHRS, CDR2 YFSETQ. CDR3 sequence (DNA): TGCGCCAGCGGTTCACAGGGGGGGACCGGGGAGCTGTTTTTT. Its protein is CASGSQGGTGELFF.

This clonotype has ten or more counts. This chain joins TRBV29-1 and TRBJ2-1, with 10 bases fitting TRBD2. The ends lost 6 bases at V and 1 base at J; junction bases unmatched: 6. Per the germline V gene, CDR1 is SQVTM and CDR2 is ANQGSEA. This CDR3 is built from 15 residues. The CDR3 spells CSVNPAGGSYNEQFF. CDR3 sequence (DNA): TGCAGCGTCAACCCAGCGGGAGGGTCCTACAATGAGCAGTTCTTC.

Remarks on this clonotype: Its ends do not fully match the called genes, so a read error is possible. The CDR3 loop reads CASTQGQAGFYEQYF. The CDR3 DNA reads as TGTGCCAGCACCCAAGGGCAAGCGGGGTTCTACGAGCAGTACTTC. V usage is TRBV14 and J usage is TRBJ2-7, with 7 bases identical to TRBD2. The germline gives CDR1 SGHDN, CDR2 FVKESK. CDR3 length: 15 amino acids.

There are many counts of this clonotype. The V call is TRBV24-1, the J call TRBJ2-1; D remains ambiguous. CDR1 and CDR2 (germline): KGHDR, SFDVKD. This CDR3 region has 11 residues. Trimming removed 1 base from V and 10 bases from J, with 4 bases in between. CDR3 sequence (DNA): TGTGCCACCAGTGATTTATGGGAGCAGTTCTTC. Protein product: CATSDLWEQFF.

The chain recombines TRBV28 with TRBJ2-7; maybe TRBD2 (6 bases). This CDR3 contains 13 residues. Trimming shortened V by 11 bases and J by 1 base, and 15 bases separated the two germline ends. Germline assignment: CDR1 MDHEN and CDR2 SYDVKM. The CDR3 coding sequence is TGTGCCGGCACTAAGACTAGTTCCTACGAGCAGTACTTC. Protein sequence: CAGTKTSSYEQYF. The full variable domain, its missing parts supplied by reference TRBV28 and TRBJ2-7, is DVKVTQSSRYLVKRTGEKVFLECVQDMDHENMFWYRQDPGLGLRLIYFSYDVKMKEKGDIPEGYSVSREKKERFSLILESASTNQTSMYLCAGTKTSSYEQYFGPGTRLTVT.

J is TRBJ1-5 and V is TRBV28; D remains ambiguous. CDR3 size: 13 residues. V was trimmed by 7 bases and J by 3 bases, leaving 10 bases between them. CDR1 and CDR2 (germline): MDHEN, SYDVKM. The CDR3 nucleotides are TGTGCCAGCAACGAGGGAATCAATCAGCCCCAGCATTTT. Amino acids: CASNEGINQPQHF.

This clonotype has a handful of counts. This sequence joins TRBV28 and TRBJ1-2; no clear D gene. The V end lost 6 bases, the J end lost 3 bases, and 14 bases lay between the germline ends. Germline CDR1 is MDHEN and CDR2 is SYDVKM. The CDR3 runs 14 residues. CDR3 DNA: TGTGCCAGCAGCCCCCCCCCAGCCGACTATGGCTACACCTTC. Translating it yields CASSPPPADYGYTF.

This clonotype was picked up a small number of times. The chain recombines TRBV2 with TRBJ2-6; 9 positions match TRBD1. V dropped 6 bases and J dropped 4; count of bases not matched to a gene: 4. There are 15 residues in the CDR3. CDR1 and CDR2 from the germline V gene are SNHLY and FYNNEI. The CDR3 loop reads CASRRQGVGANVLTF. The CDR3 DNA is TGTGCCAGCAGGAGACAGGGGGTGGGGGCCAACGTCCTGACTTTC.